The present T cell receptor beta chain was sequenced within a study of CD8 T cells in Susac syndrome. After extraction with the RNeasy kit, 0.5 to 1 ug of the RNA was reverse transcribed using random hexamers. TCRdb itself ran the immunoSEQ multiplex PCR reads through MiXCR, one entry per CDR3 protein. This repertoire shows under 200,000 distinct CDR3 sequences, roughly 95% found once; its top ten account for less than 0.15%. CDR1 SQVTM and CDR2 ANQGSEA come from the germline V gene. The CDR3 length is 13 residues. V lost 6 bases and J 0 bases, leaving 9 bases between the germline ends. Notes on the study in general: The CD4+ T cell repertoires in Susac syndrome were not clonally expanded.

This clonotype was detected a few times. The antigen remains undetermined. This sequence was found in a human donor with Susac syndrome. V is TRBV29-1 and J is TRBJ2-1, with D perhaps TRBD2 (6 bases). The sample consisted of CD4+ T cells from PBMCs. The CDR3 spells CSVHGSSYNEQFF. In nucleotides, the CDR3 is TGCAGCGTACACGGGAGCTCCTACAATGAGCAGTTCTTC.